These T cell receptor beta chains were read from a single sample in a study of graft-versus-host responses after intestinal transplantation. Data came from immunoSEQ multiplex PCR; TCRdb stores just in-frame clones and leaves some out. Among 50,000 to 75,000 clones, 90% to 95% were seen once, and the ten largest hold 1.5% to 2%. For these TCRs, the target antigens are not known. Sequencing used unstimulated CD8+ T cells sorted from spleen or lymph node cells, obtained before transplant. The source of these receptors is a human donor who was the organ donor for an intestinal transplant. Each CDR3 is given without its conserved first and last residue. Not all rows give a size; the values are once, few, many and, for expanded clones, a class.

j_gene: TRBJ2-1; len: 12; abundance: .; v_gene: TRBV28; CDR3aa: ASSSGLAFYEQF
j_gene: TRBJ2-7; len: 11; abundance: .; v_gene: TRBV29-1; CDR3aa: SVVGGGGYEQY
j_gene: TRBJ2-1; len: 15; abundance: .; v_gene: TRBV9; CDR3aa: ASSVTGGSGTNNEQF
j_gene: TRBJ2-2; len: 12; abundance: .; v_gene: TRBV6-4; CDR3aa: ASSSEGASGELF
j_gene: TRBJ1-1; len: 12; abundance: once; v_gene: TRBV27; CDR3aa: ASSLGSAGTEAF
j_gene: TRBJ2-2; len: 13; abundance: .; v_gene: TRBV28; CDR3aa: ASSLGTSGTGELF
j_gene: TRBJ1-5; len: 20; abundance: .; v_gene: TRBV23-1; CDR3aa: ASSQSPGPRTNSGRGNQPQH
j_gene: TRBJ2-7; len: 12; abundance: few; v_gene: TRBV5-6; CDR3aa: ASSDGQGDYEQY
j_gene: TRBJ2-6; len: 12; abundance: .; v_gene: TRBV6-1; CDR3aa: ASSGVSGANVLT
j_gene: TRBJ2-6; len: 16; abundance: .; v_gene: TRBV9; CDR3aa: ASSVRQSGGSGANVLT
j_gene: TRBJ2-3; len: 8; abundance: .; v_gene: TRBV7-9; CDR3aa: ASRGATQY
j_gene: TRBJ2-7; len: 14; abundance: .; v_gene: TRBV7-2; CDR3aa: ASSLVLAGGPYEQY